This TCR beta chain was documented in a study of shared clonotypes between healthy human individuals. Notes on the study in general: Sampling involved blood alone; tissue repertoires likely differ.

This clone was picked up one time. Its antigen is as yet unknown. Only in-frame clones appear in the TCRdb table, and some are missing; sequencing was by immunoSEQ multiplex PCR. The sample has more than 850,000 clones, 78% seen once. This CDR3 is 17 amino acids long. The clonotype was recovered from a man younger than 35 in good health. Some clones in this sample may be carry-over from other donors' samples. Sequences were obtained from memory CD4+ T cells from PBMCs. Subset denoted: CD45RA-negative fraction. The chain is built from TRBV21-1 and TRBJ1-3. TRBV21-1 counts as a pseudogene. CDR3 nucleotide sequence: TGTGCCAGCAGCACATATGAATCGTTTTACTCTGGAAACACCATATATTTT. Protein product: CASSTYESFYSGNTIYF.